Presented here are 22 T cell receptor beta chains from one specimen sequenced in a study of human T cells and chemical hapten exposure (dated by TCRdb to the early 2020s). In the paper's terms, the time point label means: healthy volunteer bleed at 6 weeks. Total RNA was extracted from unfractionated whole blood collected in Tempus Blood RNA tubes. Library method: RACE. The run used a NextSeq 500. TCRdb took the public reads, trimmed them with fastp at Q25, ran MiXCR for clone calling and kept in-frame beta chains. A single entry per CDR3 protein holds the most common genes and DNA from its merged rows. The table for this sample lists about 77,000 distinct CDR3 sequences; approximately 8.1% of them were counted only once. The top ten clones comprise roughly 1.5% of the sample. Sequencing used whole blood. The receptors derive from a female donor in good health. Some clones in this sample may be carry-over from other donors' samples.

This clonotype was detected a few times. The chain employs TRBV3-1 and TRBJ2-5; no clear D. From germline, CDR1 is LGHDT and CDR2 YNNKEL (reference sequence). V shed 0 bases and J shed 7 bases, with 0 bases lying between them. CDR3 size: 10 residues. In DNA form, the CDR3 reads TGTGCCAGCAGCCAAGAGACCCAGTACTTC. It is translated as CASSQETQYF.

The chain recombines TRBV6-6 with TRBJ2-7, with D maybe TRBD1 (6 bases). The V end was cut by 6 bases, the J end by 2 bases, with 8 bases between. The germline gives CDR1 MNHNY, CDR2 SVGAGI (reference sequence). The CDR3 is 12 amino acids. CDR3 region: CASSPGAYEQYF. The CDR3 DNA sequence: TGTGCCAGCAGCCCAGGGGCCTACGAGCAGTACTTC.

This clonotype was seen ten or more times. The chain links TRBV3-1 to TRBJ1-1, with a weak D call TRBD1 (6 bases). Germline CDR1 is LGHDT and CDR2 is YNNKEL (reference sequence). V was shortened by 3 bases and J by 5 bases, with 13 bases between the two germline ends. The CDR3 sequence is 14 residues long. CDR3 in DNA: TGTGCCAGCAGCCACCCCGGGGGGCGGACTGAAGCTTTCTTT. Translated, it gives CASSHPGGRTEAFF.

This clonotype turned up a few times. V is TRBV6-2 or TRBV6-3 and J is TRBJ1-5; perhaps TRBD1 as D (5 bases). V lost 3 bases, J lost 5 bases, and 11 bases lay in between. CDR1 and CDR2 from the germline V gene are MNHEY and SVGEGT. There are 14 residues in the CDR3. The CDR3 is CASSYWGRDQPQHF. CDR3 sequence (DNA): TGTGCCAGCAGTTATTGGGGGAGGGATCAGCCCCAGCATTTT.

This clonotype was recorded many times. J is TRBJ1-4 and V is TRBV7-9; no firm D call. Trimming stripped 1 base from V and 6 bases from J, with 12 bases between. This CDR3 is built from 15 residues. Germline V gives CDR1 SEHNR, CDR2 FQNEAQ (reference sequence). The CDR3: CASSLGGVLDEKLFF. The CDR3 DNA follows: TGTGCCAGCAGCTTAGGTGGGGTCCTGGATGAAAAACTGTTTTTT.

This clonotype was seen repeatedly, ten times or more. This chain connects TRBV14 to TRBJ1-2, with 8 bases identical to TRBD1. Losses at the gene ends were 1 base for V and 4 bases for J; bases not matched to a gene: 2. Germline CDR1 SGHDN, CDR2 FVKESK. CDR3 length: 14 residues. As DNA, the CDR3 is TGTGCCAGCAGCCAAGGGACAGGGCCCTATGGCTACACCTTC. Translating gives CASSQGTGPYGYTF.

A few counts support this clonotype. This chain joins TRBV18 and TRBJ2-7; 8 bases match TRBD1. V lost 1 base, J lost 6 bases, and 11 bases stayed unmatched. Germline CDR1 KGHSH, CDR2 LQKENI. The CDR3 covers 16 residues. CDR3 sequence (DNA): TGTGCCAGCTCACCACTCATGGGAGAACAGGGGGGCGAGCAGTACTTC. Its translation: CASSPLMGEQGGEQYF.

The CDR3 loop is CASSPKSGGAYAEQFF. In DNA, the CDR3 is TGTGCCAGCTCACCAAAGTCCGGGGGCGCTTATGCTGAGCAGTTCTTC. The chain links TRBV18 to TRBJ2-1; D might be TRBD1 or TRBD2, each matching 6 bases. Germline CDR1 KGHSH, CDR2 LQKENI. V was trimmed by 2 bases and J by 9 bases, leaving 20 bases between them. The CDR3 runs to 16 residues.

This clonotype was recorded many times. V is TRBV27 and J is TRBJ1-1, with 7 bases aligning to TRBD1. The CDR3 extends over 15 amino acids. V shed 2 bases and J 4 bases; nucleotides not matched to a gene: 7. Germline V gene sequence: CDR1 MNHEY, CDR2 SMNVEV (reference sequence). The CDR3 region is CASSLGRGRVTEAFF. The CDR3 DNA sequence: TGTGCCAGCAGTTTAGGGAGGGGGCGCGTCACTGAAGCTTTCTTT.

This clonotype was picked up a small number of times. J is TRBJ2-3 and V is TRBV12-3 or TRBV12-4; a weak D match, TRBD1 (5 bases). With 0 bases removed from V and 7 bases from J, the gap between germline ends came to 11 bases. The length of the CDR3 is 14 residues. CDR3 DNA: TGTGCCAGCAGTTTAGCAGGGGCCGCAAATACGCAGTATTTT. It specifies CASSLAGAANTQYF.

This clonotype was seen many times. J is TRBJ2-5 and V is TRBV9; 14 bases are a match to TRBD2. There are 17 residues in the CDR3. Germline trimming cut 0 bases from V and 4 bases from J; bases unmatched to any gene: 5. In germline, CDR1 is SGDLS, CDR2 YYNGEE. Here the CDR3 reads CASSVAPGLAGGETQYF. The CDR3 region has the DNA TGTGCCAGCAGCGTAGCCCCAGGACTAGCGGGGGGAGAGACCCAGTACTTC.

This clonotype was seen ten or more times. V gene TRBV7-6 combines with J gene TRBJ2-5, with no clear D. Germline lookup yields CDR1 SGHVS and CDR2 FNYEAQ. Trimming took 3 bases from V and 5 from J, leaving 10 bases between them. The CDR3 covers 13 residues. The CDR3 DNA sequence: TGTGCCAGCAGCTTCGGAGTTCGGGAGACCCAGTACTTC. Translation gives CASSFGVRETQYF.

J is TRBJ1-6 and V is TRBV3-1; no definite D call. The CDR3 totals 15 residues. The V and J ends lost 1 base and 9 bases respectively, with 13 bases between them. Germline CDR1 reads LGHDT; CDR2 reads YNNKEL (reference sequence). The CDR3 here is CASSQGTQGISPLHF. DNA of the CDR3: TGTGCCAGCAGCCAAGGAACCCAAGGGATTTCACCCCTCCACTTT. The whole variable domain, remainder taken from reference TRBV3-1 and TRBJ1-6, is DTAVSQTPKYLVTQMGNDKSIKCEQNLGHDTMYWYKQDSKKFLKIMFSYNNKELIINETVPNRFSPKSPDKAHLNLHINSLELGDSAVYFCASSQGTQGISPLHFGNGTRLTVT.

This clonotype has more than one count but fewer than ten. The chain is built from TRBV12-3 or TRBV12-4 and TRBJ2-3; D remains ambiguous. Trimming took off 1 base at V and 2 bases at J, with 13 bases between the two ends. The CDR3 has 16 amino acids. The chain's CDR3 is CASSLGVNIITDTQYF. Written as DNA, the CDR3 is TGTGCCAGCAGTTTAGGGGTCAACATAATCACAGATACGCAGTATTTT.

At least ten counts were recorded for this clonotype. The chain carries TRBV20-1 and TRBJ2-3; 7 nucleotides agree with TRBD2. CDR3 length equals 16 residues. Germline CDR1 and CDR2: DFQATT and SNEGSKA (reference sequence). Trimming took 0 bases from V and 0 from J; bases not matched to a gene: 6. Written as DNA, the CDR3 is TGCAGTGCTAGAGAAAGGCTAGCGGATAGCACAGATACGCAGTATTTT. It specifies CSARERLADSTDTQYF.

In this sample, this clonotype turned up many times. This chain uses TRBV20-1 with TRBJ2-7; D remains ambiguous. This CDR3 comprises 14 residues. Germline V gives CDR1 DFQATT, CDR2 SNEGSKA (reference sequence). V lost 1 base, J lost 2 bases, and 12 bases lay in between. The CDR3: CSARVGSSAYEQYF. CDR3 DNA sequence: TGCAGTGCTAGAGTCGGCAGTTCTGCCTACGAGCAGTACTTC.

The rearrangement joins TRBV9 to TRBJ2-3; TRBD1 matches 7 bases. Germline assignment: CDR1 SGDLS and CDR2 YYNGEE. This CDR3 has 17 amino acids. The junction had 11 bases not matched to a gene; V was cut back by 4 bases and J by 0 bases. The CDR3 sequence: CASSPRGILRSTDTQYF. The CDR3 nucleotides are TGTGCCAGCAGCCCCAGGGGGATCTTGCGGAGCACAGATACGCAGTATTTT. Complete variable domain (other parts from reference TRBV9 and TRBJ2-3): DSGVTQTPKHLITATGQRVTLRCSPRSGDLSVYWYQQSLDQGLQFLIQYYNGEERAKGNILERFSAQQFPDLHSELNLSSLELGDSALYFCASSPRGILRSTDTQYFGPGTRLTVL.

The genes are TRBV24-1 and TRBJ2-3; perhaps TRBD2 as D (7 bases). V shed 9 bases and J shed 3 bases, with 18 bases lying between them. This CDR3 has 15 amino acids. From germline, CDR1 is KGHDR and CDR2 SFDVKD. CDR3 protein: CATGRGRGSTDTQYF. DNA of the CDR3: TGTGCCACCGGGAGGGGGAGGGGGAGTACAGATACGCAGTATTTT.

This clonotype was picked up a small number of times. The chain recombines TRBV5-5 with TRBJ1-5; D might be TRBD1 (6 bases). CDR1 SGHKS and CDR2 YYEKEE come from the germline V gene (reference sequence). Trimming pared 6 bases from V and 4 bases from J, leaving 17 bases between. The CDR3 is 15 residues long. This chain's CDR3 is CASTPGGGYNQPQHF. CDR3 sequence (DNA): TGTGCCAGCACCCCGGGAGGGGGTTATAATCAGCCCCAGCATTTT.

This clonotype was counted many times. The chain is built from TRBV7-8 and TRBJ2-1, with 8 bases that match TRBD2. Trimming at V came to 0 bases and at J to 9 bases, leaving 7 bases not matched to a gene. Germline V gene sequence: CDR1 SGHVS, CDR2 FQNEAQ. This CDR3 has 15 residues. CDR3 loop: CASSLASRGGVEQFF. In nucleotides, the CDR3 is TGTGCCAGCAGCTTAGCGAGTCGGGGGGGCGTTGAGCAGTTCTTC.

This clonotype appeared many times. The chain recombines TRBV7-3 with TRBJ2-3; 14 bases match TRBD2. The CDR3 runs to 16 residues. With V trimmed by 4 bases and J by 6 bases, 6 bases remained unmatched. Germline loops: CDR1 SGHTA, CDR2 FQGTGA. The CDR3 sequence: CASSSRLAGGADTQYF. CDR3 coding DNA: TGTGCCAGCAGCTCCCGACTAGCGGGGGGGGCGGATACGCAGTATTTT.

This clonotype was found many times. The chain has TRBV12-3 or TRBV12-4 and TRBJ1-5, with TRBD1 identical over 8 bases. The CDR3 runs to 20 residues. The V gene end was trimmed by 6 bases and the J gene end by 1 base; junction bases not matched to a gene: 20. The CDR3: CASSRQGAGTTRGSNQPQHF. The CDR3 DNA reads as TGTGCCAGCAGCCGCCAGGGGGCCGGGACCACCAGGGGAAGCAATCAGCCCCAGCATTTT.